This T cell receptor (beta chain) derives from a study of identifying expanded T cells in peripheral blood. Findings and caveats of the study: Clone count variance between approximately two-week samples rose with total template count.

On this clone itself: Its antigen is currently unknown.

Sequencing was performed with immunoSEQ multiplex PCR; in TCRdb, only in-frame clones are kept and a portion is missing. The table includes about 110,000 clones, about 87% detected once. Collection occurred without any documented infections or immune events in donors. The ends lost 6 bases at V and 6 bases at J; junction bases unmatched: 3. CDR1 and CDR2 (germline): SGHVS, FQNEAQ. CDR3 length: 13 amino acids. The specimen sequenced was blood. The rearrangement uses TRBV7-8 and TRBJ1-4; the match to TRBD1 covers 8 bases. This sequence was found in a person aged 18-70 years in good health. CDR3 sequence reads: CASRGQGDEKLFF. CDR3 bases: TGTGCCAGCAGAGGACAGGGAGATGAAAAACTGTTTTTT.